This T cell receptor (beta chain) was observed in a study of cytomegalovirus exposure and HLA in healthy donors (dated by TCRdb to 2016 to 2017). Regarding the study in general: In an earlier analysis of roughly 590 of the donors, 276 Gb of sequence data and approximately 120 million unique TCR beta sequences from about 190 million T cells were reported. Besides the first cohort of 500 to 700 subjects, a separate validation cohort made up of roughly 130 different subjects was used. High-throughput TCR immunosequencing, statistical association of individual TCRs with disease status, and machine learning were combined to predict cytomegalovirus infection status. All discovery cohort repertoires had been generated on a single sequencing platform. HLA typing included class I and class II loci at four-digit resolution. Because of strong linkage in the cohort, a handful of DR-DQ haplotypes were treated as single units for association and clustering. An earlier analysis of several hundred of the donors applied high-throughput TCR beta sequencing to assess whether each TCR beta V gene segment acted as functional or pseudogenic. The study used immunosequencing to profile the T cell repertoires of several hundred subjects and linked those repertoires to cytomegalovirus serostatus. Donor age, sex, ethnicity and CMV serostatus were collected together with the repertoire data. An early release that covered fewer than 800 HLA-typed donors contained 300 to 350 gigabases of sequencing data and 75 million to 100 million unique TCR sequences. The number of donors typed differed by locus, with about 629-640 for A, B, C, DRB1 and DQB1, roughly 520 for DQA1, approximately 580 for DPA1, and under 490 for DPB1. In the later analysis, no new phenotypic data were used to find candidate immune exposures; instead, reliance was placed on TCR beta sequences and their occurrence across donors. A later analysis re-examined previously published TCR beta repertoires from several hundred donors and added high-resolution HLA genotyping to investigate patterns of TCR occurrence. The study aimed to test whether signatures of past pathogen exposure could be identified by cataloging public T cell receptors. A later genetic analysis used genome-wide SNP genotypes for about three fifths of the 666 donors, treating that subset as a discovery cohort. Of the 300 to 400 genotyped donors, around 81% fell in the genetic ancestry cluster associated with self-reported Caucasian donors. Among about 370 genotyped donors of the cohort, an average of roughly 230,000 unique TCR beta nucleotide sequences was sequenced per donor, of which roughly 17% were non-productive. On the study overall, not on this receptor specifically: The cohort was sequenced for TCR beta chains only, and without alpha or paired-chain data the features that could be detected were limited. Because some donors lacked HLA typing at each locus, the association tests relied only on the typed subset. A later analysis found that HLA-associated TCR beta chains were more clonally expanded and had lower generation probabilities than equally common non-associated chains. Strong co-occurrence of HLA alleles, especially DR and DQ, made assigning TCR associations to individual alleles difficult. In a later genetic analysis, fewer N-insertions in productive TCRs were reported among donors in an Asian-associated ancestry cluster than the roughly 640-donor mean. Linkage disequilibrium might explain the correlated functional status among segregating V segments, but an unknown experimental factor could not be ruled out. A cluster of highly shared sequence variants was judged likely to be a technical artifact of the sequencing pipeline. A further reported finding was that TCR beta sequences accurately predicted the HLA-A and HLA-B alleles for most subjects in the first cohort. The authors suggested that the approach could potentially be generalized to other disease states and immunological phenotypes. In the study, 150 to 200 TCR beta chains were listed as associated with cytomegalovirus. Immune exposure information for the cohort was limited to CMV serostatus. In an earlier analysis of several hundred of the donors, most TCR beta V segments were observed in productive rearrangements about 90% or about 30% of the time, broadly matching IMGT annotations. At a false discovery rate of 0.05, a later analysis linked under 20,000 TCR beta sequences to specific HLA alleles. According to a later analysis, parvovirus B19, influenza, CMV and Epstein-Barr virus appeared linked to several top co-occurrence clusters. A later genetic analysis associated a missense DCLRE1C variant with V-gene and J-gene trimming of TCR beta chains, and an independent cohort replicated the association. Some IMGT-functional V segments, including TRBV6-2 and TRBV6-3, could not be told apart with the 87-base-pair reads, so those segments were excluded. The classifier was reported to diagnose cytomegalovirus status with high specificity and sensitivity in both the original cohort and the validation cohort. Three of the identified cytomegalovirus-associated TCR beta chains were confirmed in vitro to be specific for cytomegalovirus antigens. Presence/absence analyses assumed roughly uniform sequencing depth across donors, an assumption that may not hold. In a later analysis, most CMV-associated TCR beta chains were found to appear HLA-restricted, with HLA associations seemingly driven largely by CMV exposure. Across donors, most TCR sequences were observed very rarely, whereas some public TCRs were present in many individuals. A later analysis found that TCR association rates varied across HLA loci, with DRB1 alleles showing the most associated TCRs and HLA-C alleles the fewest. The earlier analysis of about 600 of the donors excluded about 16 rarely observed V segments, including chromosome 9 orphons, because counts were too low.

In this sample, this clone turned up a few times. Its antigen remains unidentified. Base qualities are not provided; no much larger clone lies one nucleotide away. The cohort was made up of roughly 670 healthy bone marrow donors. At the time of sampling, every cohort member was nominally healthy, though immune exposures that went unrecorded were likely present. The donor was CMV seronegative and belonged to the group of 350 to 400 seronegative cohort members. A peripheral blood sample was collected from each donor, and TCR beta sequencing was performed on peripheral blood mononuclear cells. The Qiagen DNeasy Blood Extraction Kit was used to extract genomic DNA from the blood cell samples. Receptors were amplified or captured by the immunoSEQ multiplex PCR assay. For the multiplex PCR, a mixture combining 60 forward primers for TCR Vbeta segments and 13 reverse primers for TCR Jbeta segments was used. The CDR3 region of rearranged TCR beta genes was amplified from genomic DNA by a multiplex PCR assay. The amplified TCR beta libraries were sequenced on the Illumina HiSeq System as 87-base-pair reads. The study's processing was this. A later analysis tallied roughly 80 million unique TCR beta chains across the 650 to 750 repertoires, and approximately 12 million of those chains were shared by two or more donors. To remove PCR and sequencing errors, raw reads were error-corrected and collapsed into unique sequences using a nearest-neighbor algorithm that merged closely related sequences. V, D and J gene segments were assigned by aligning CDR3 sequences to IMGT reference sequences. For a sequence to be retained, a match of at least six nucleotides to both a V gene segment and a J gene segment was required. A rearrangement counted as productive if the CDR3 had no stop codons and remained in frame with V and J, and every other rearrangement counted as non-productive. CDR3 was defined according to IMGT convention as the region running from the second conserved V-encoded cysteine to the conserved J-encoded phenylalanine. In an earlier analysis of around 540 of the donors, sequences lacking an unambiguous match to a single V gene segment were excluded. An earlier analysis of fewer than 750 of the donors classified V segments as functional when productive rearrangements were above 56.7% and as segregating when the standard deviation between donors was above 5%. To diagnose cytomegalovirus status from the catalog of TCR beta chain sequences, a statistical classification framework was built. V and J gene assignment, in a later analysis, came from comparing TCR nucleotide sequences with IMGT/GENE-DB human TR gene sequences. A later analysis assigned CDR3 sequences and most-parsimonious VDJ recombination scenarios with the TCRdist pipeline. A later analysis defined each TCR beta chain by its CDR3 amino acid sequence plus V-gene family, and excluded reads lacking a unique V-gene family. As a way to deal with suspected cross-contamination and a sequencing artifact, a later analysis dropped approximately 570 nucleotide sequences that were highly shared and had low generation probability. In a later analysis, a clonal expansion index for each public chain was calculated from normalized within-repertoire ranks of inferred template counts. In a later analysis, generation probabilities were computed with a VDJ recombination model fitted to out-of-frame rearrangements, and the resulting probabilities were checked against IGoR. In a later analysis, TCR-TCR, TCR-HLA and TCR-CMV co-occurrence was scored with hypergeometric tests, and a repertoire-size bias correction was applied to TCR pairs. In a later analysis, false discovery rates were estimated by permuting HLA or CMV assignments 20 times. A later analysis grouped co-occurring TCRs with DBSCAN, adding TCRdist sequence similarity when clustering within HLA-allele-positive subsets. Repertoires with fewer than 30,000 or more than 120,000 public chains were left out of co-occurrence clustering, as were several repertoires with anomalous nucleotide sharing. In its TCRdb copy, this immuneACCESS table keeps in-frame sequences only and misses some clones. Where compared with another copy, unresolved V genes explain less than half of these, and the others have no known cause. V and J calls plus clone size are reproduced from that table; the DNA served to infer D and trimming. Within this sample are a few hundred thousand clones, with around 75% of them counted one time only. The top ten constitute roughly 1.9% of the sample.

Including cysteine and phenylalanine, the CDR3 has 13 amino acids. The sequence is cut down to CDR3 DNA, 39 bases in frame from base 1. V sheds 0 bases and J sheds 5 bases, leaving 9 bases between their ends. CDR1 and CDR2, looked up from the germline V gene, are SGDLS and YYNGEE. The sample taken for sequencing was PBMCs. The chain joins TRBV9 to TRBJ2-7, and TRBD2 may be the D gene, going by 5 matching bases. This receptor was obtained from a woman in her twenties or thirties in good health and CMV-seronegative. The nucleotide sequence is TGTGCCAGCAGCGTAGCAGCCGGGAACGAGCAGTACTTC. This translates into CASSVAAGNEQYF.